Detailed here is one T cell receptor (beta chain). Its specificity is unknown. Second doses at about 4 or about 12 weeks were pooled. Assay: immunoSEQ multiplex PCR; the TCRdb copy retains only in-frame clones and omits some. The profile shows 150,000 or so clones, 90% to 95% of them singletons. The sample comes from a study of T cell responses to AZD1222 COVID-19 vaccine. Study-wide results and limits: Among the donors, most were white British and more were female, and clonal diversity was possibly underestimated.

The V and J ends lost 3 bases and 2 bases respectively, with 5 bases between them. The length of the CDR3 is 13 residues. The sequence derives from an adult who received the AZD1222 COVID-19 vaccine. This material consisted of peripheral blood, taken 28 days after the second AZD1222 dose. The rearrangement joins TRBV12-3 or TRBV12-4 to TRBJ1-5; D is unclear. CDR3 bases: TGTGCCAGCAGTTTTACGGGCAATCAGCCCCAGCATTTT. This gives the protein CASSFTGNQPQHF.